In this sample, the clone carrying this T cell receptor beta chain turned up once. The data were taken from a study of blood T cell repertoires in COVID-19. As originally analysed: Researchers report that nucleated cell counts were estimated from reference gene primer amplification. Method: immunoSEQ multiplex PCR; TCRdb's copy keeps in-frame clones and lacks some. Clonal size and the V and J genes are those of that table, whereas D and trimming came from the DNA. The table has about 37,000 clones, approximately 88% seen once. With 11 bases removed from V and 7 bases from J, the gap between germline ends came to 17 bases. The germline gives CDR1 MNHEY, CDR2 SVGAGI. The length of the CDR3 is 12 residues.

Sample: peripheral blood. The clonotype was recovered from a human donor in a cohort sampled during active COVID-19. The genes are TRBV6-5 and TRBJ2-5; D might be TRBD1 (7 bases). CDR3 residues: CAAGSGQSTQYF. The CDR3, as DNA: TGTGCCGCGGGGTCGGGACAGTCGACCCAGTACTTC.